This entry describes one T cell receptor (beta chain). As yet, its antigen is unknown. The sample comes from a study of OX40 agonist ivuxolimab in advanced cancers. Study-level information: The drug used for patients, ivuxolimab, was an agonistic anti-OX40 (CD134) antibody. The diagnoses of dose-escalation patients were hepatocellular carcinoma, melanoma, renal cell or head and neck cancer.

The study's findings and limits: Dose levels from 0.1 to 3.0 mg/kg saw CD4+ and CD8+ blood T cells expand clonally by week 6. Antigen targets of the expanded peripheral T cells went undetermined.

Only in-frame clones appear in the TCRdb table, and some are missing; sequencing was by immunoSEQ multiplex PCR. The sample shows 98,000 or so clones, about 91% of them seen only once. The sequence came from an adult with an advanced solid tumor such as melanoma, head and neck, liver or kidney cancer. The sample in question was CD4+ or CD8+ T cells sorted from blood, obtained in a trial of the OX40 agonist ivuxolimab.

CDR3 coding DNA: TGTGCCACCAAATCTACTGCTGGCTACACCTTC. Protein: CATKSTAGYTF. The chain couples TRBV15 to TRBJ1-2; D is ambiguous. Germline-derived CDR1 and CDR2 are LNHNV and YYDKDF (reference sequence). The CDR3 extends over 11 amino acids. V was clipped by 7 bases and J by 7 bases, with 10 bases between them.